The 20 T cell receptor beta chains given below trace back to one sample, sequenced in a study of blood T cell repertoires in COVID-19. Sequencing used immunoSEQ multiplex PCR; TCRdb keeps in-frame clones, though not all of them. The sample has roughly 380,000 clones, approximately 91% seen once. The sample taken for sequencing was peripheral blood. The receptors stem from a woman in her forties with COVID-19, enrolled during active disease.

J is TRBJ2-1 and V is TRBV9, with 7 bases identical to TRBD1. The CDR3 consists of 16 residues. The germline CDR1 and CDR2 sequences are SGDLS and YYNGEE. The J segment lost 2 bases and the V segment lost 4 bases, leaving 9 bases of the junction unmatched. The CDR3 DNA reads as TGTGCCAGCAGCCCACTGACAGGGCGCCCCTACAATGAGCAGTTCTTC. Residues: CASSPLTGRPYNEQFF.

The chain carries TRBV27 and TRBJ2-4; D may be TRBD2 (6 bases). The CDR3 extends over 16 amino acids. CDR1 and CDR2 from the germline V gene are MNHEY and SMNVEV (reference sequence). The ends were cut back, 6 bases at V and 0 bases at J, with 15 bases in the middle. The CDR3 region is CASSPGVGLAKNIQYF. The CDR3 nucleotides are TGTGCCAGCAGCCCTGGAGTGGGACTAGCCAAAAACATTCAGTACTTC.

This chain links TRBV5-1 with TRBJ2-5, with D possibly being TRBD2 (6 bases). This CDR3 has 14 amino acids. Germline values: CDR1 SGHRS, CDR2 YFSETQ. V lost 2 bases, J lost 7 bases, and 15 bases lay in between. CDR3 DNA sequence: TGCGCCAGCAGCTTCCCGGGAGCTTCAGGGACCCAGTACTTC. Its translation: CASSFPGASGTQYF.

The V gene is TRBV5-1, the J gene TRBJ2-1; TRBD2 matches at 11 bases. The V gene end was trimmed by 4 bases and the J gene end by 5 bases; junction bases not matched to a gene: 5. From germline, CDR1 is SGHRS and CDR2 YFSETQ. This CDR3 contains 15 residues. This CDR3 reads CASSPGLAAHNEQFF. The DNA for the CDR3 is TGCGCCAGCAGCCCGGGACTAGCGGCCCACAATGAGCAGTTCTTC.

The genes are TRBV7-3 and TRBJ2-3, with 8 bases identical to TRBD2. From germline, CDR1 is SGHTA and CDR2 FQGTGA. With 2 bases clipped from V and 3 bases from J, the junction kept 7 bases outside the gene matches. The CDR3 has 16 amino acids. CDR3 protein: CASSLGAGVGTDTQYF. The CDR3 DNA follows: TGTGCCAGCAGCTTAGGAGCGGGGGTTGGAACAGATACGCAGTATTTT.

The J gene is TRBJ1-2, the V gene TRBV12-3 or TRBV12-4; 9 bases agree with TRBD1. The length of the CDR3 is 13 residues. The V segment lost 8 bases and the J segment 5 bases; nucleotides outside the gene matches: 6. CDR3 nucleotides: TGTGCCAGCGTAGGACAGGGGCCGTATGGCTACACCTTC. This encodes CASVGQGPYGYTF.

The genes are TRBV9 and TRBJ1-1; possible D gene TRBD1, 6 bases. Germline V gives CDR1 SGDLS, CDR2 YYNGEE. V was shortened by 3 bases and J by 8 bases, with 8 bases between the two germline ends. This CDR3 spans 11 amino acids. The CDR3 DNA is TGTGCCAGCAGCGGACAGGCCGAAGCTTTCTTT. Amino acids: CASSGQAEAFF.

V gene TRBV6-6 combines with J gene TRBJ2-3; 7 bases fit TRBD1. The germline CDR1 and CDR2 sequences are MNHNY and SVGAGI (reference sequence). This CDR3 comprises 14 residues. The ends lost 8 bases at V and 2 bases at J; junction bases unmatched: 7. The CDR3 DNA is TGTGCCAGCCAGGGACAGACCTTCACAGATACGCAGTATTTT. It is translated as CASQGQTFTDTQYF.

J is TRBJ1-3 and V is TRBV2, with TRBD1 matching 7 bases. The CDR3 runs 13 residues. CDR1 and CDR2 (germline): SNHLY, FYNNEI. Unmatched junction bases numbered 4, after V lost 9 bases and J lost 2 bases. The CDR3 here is CARGDSPGNTIYF. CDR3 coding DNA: TGTGCCAGGGGGGACAGTCCTGGAAACACCATATATTTT.

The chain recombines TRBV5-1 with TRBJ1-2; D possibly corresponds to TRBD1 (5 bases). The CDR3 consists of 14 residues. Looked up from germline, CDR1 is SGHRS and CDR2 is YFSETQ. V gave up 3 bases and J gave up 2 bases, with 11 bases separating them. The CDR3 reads CASSSADRNYGYTF. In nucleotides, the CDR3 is TGCGCCAGCAGCTCCGCTGACAGAAACTATGGCTACACCTTC.

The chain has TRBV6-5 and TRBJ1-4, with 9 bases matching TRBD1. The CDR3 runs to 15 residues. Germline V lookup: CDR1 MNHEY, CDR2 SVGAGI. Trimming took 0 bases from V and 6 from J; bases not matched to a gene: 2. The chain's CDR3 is CASSYSGQGDEKLFF. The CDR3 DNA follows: TGTGCCAGCAGTTACTCGGGACAGGGCGATGAAAAACTGTTTTTT.

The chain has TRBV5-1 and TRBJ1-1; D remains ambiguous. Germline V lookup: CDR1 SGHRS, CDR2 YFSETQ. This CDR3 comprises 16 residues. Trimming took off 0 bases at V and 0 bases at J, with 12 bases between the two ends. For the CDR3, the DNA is TGCGCCAGCAGCTTGGTCAGTACATTTTTGAACACTGAAGCTTTCTTT. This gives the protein CASSLVSTFLNTEAFF.

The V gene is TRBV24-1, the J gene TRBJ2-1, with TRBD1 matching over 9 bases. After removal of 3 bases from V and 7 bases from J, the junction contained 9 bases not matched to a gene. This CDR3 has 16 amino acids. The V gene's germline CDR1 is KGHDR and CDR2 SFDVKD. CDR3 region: CATSDTGTGRTNEQFF. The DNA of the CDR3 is TGTGCCACCAGTGATACCGGGACAGGGAGGACGAATGAGCAGTTCTTC.

CDR3 in amino acids: CASTDRRNTEAFF. The CDR3 DNA is TGTGCCAGTACGGACAGGAGGAACACTGAAGCTTTCTTT. The chain combines TRBV19 with TRBJ1-1; 7 positions match TRBD1. This CDR3 contains 13 residues. V gave up 7 bases and J gave up 1 base; unmatched junction bases: 3. From germline, CDR1 is LNHDA and CDR2 SQIVND (reference sequence).

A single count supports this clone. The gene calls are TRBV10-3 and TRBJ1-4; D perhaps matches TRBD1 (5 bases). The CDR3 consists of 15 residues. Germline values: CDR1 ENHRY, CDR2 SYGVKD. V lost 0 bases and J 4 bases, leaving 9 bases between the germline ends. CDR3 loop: CAISESTVVNEKLFF. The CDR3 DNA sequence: TGTGCCATCAGTGAGTCGACAGTAGTTAATGAAAAACTGTTTTTT.

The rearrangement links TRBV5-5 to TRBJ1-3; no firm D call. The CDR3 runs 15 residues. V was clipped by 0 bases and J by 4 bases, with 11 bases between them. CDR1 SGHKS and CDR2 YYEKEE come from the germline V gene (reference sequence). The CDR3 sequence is CASSLAGSAGNTIYF. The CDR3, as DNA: TGTGCCAGCAGCTTGGCGGGGTCGGCCGGAAACACCATATATTTT.

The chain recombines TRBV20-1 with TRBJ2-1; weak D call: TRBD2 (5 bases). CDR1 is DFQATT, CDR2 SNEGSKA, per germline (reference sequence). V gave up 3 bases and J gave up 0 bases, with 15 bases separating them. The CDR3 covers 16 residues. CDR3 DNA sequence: TGCAGTGCTAGTCTATTGGCCGGGGACTCCTACAATGAGCAGTTCTTC. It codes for CSASLLAGDSYNEQFF.

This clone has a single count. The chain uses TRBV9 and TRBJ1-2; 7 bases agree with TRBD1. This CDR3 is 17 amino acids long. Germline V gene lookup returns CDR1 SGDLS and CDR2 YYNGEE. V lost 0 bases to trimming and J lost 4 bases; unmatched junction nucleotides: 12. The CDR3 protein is CASSVAEGPGQIYGYTF. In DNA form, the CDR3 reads TGTGCCAGCAGCGTAGCCGAGGGACCGGGACAGATCTATGGCTACACCTTC.

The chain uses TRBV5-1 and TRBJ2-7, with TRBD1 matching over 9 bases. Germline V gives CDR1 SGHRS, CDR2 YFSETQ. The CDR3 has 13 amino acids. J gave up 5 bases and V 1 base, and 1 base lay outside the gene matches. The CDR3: CASSLTGGDEQYF. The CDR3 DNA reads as TGCGCCAGCAGCTTGACAGGGGGCGACGAGCAGTACTTC. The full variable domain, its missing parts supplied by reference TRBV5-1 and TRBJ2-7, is KAGVTQTPRYLIKTRGQQVTLSCSPISGHRSVSWYQQTPGQGLQFLFEYFSETQRNKGNFPGRFSGRQFSNSRSEMNVSTLELGDSALYLCASSLTGGDEQYFGPGTRLTVT.

CDR3 region: CASIPGTGKRATTEAFF. The CDR3 DNA reads as TGTGCCAGCATCCCCGGAACAGGGAAAAGGGCCACCACTGAAGCTTTCTTT. The V and J genes are TRBV7-6 and TRBJ1-1; perhaps TRBD1 as D (6 bases). CDR3 size: 17 residues. V shed 7 bases and J shed 4 bases, with 25 bases lying between them. CDR1 SGHVS and CDR2 FNYEAQ come from the germline V gene.